A single sample gave rise to the 29 T cell receptor beta chains below, sequenced in a study of sequential checkpoint blockade in melanoma. The treatment here: randomized to nivolumab then ipilimumab (arm A) or the reverse (arm B). Generated by immunoSEQ multiplex PCR, the TCRdb table keeps only in-frame clones and is missing some. The sample contains fewer than 15,000 clones, more than 65% of which appear only once. Here the sequenced sample was CD8+ T cells sorted from blood (inferred from file names), taken from a patient given nivolumab and ipilimumab in sequence. The receptors come from a human donor with melanoma.

The genes are TRBV7-9 and TRBJ2-3, with D possibly matching TRBD1 (5 bases). Germline V gene data show CDR1 as SEHNR and CDR2 as FQNEAQ (reference sequence). This CDR3 is built from 15 residues. V was shortened by 5 bases and J by 0 bases, with 12 bases between the two germline ends. CDR3 sequence reads: CASSAQGISTDTQYF. The DNA of the CDR3 is TGTGCCAGCAGCGCCCAGGGTATTAGCACAGATACGCAGTATTTT.

The V and J genes are TRBV25-1 and TRBJ1-2, with 8 bases aligning to TRBD1. Germline assignment: CDR1 MGHDK and CDR2 SYGVNS. This CDR3 region has 11 residues. J lost 6 bases, V lost 10 bases, and 4 bases had no gene match. CDR3 loop: CAIGTGHGYTF. Written as DNA, the CDR3 is TGTGCCATCGGGACAGGTCATGGCTACACCTTC.

The chain combines TRBV6-1 with TRBJ1-2, with a possible D match to TRBD1 (5 bases). CDR1 and CDR2 from the germline V gene are MNHNS and SASEGT. The CDR3 has 17 residues. V was cut by 1 base and J by 0 bases, with 15 bases left in between. In nucleotides, the CDR3 is TGTGCCAGCAGTGAAGATATGGCAGGGTTTGCTAACTATGGCTACACCTTC. This codes for CASSEDMAGFANYGYTF.

The genes are TRBV7-9 and TRBJ2-5, with 10 positions matching TRBD2. Judging by the DNA end, TRBJ2-7 fits better; the J call may be wrong. The germline V gene has CDR1 SEHNR and CDR2 FQNEAQ (reference sequence). CDR3 size: 15 residues. CDR3 in DNA: TGTGCCAGCAGCCCGCCCGGGACTAGCGTGAACGAGCAGTACTTC. It translates to CASSPPGTSVNEQYF.

V and J are TRBV7-9 and TRBJ2-5; tentative D call: TRBD1 (6 bases). CDR3 length: 15 residues. Trimming removed 5 bases from V and 5 bases from J, with 18 bases in between. Germline V gene lookup returns CDR1 SEHNR and CDR2 FQNEAQ (reference sequence). In nucleotides, the CDR3 is TGTGCCAGCAGCACCCGGGACATCCTGCGGGAGACCCAGTACTTC. It translates to CASSTRDILRETQYF.

The rearrangement uses TRBV7-6 and TRBJ1-5; the match to TRBD1 covers 7 bases. The CDR3 length is 15 residues. J lost 2 bases, V lost 5 bases, and 6 bases had no gene match. CDR1 is SGHVS and CDR2 is FNYEAQ in the germline V gene. The DNA of the CDR3 is TGTGCCAGCAGCCCGGGGACAGTTGGCAATCAGCCCCAGCATTTT. It yields the protein CASSPGTVGNQPQHF. The variable domain in full, completed from reference TRBV7-6 and TRBJ1-5, reads GAGVSQSPRYKVTKRGQDVALRCDPISGHVSLYWYRQALGQGPEFLTYFNYEAQQDKSGLPNDRFSAERPEGSISTLTIQRTEQRDSAMYRCASSPGTVGNQPQHFGDGTRLSIL.

This sequence joins TRBV19 and TRBJ2-7; TRBD2 might be the D (6 bases). Trimming cost V 10 bases and J 6 bases, with 13 bases left between them. This CDR3 is built from 11 residues. Per germline, CDR1 LNHDA and CDR2 SQIVND (reference sequence). CDR3 nucleotides: TGTGCCACTCGCTTCGGGGGCGAGCAGTACTTC. Its protein is CATRFGGEQYF. Using reference TRBV19 and TRBJ2-7 for the parts outside the CDR3, the full variable domain is DGGITQSPKYLFRKEGQNVTLSCEQNLNHDAMYWYRQDPGQGLRLIYYSQIVNDFQKGDIAEGYSVSREKKESFPLTVTSAQKNPTAFYLCATRFGGEQYFGPGTRLTVT.

The chain links TRBV2 to TRBJ1-2; D gene unclear. This CDR3 spans 15 amino acids. From germline, CDR1 is SNHLY and CDR2 FYNNEI. Trimming shortened V by 1 base and J by 3 bases, and 12 bases separated the two germline ends. CDR3 in DNA: TGTGCCAGCAGTGAAGACTGGGCTTCGGACTATGGCTACACCTTC. Protein product: CASSEDWASDYGYTF.

The CDR3 bases are TGTGCCAGCAGCTCCCCGGGACTTCTGCCGGATACGCAGTATTTT. Translation gives CASSSPGLLPDTQYF. The V call is TRBV7-9, the J call TRBJ2-3, with D perhaps matching TRBD2 (6 bases). V was trimmed by 4 bases and J by 6 bases, leaving 17 bases between them. The CDR3 is 15 residues long. Germline assignment: CDR1 SEHNR and CDR2 FQNEAQ (reference sequence). Full variable domain (outside the CDR3, taken from reference TRBV7-9 and TRBJ2-3): DTGVSQNPRHKITKRGQNVTFRCDPISEHNRLYWYRQTLGQGPEFLTYFQNEAQLEKSRLLSDRFSAERPKGSFSTLEIQRTEQGDSAMYLCASSSPGLLPDTQYFGPGTRLTVL.

The V gene is TRBV27, the J gene TRBJ1-4; a weak D match, TRBD1 (6 bases). V lost 6 bases to trimming and J lost 5 bases, with 13 bases between them. CDR1 is MNHEY and CDR2 is SMNVEV in the germline V gene (reference sequence). The CDR3 sequence is 14 residues long. As DNA, the CDR3 is TGTGCCAGCAGACCTACAGGGATCAATGAAAAACTGTTTTTT. Translation: CASRPTGINEKLFF.

To note about this clone: This sample also contains other DNA sequences that code for the same CDR3. The CDR3 DNA reads TGTGCCAGCAGCCCACCAGGGGTTAGCACAGATACGCAGTATTTT. Encoded protein: CASSPPGVSTDTQYF. The chain uses TRBV7-9 and TRBJ2-3; a weak D match, TRBD1 (6 bases). The CDR3 has 15 amino acids. Per the germline V gene, CDR1 is SEHNR and CDR2 is FQNEAQ (reference sequence). Deletions cut 5 bases from V and 0 bases from J, with 12 bases between. Filled out from reference TRBV7-9 and TRBJ2-3, the complete variable domain reads DTGVSQNPRHKITKRGQNVTFRCDPISEHNRLYWYRQTLGQGPEFLTYFQNEAQLEKSRLLSDRFSAERPKGSFSTLEIQRTEQGDSAMYLCASSPPGVSTDTQYFGPGTRLTVL.

The chain links TRBV7-9 to TRBJ2-7; D remains unclear. This CDR3 spans 13 amino acids. Germline V CDR1 and CDR2: SEHNR, FQNEAQ (reference sequence). V lost 3 bases to trimming and J lost 0 bases, with 6 bases between them. The CDR3 spells CASSLSDSYEQYF. Written as DNA, the CDR3 is TGTGCCAGCAGCTTGTCAGACTCCTACGAGCAGTACTTC.

This clone has just one count. The rearrangement links TRBV25-1 to TRBJ2-6; D not certain. The germline gives CDR1 MGHDK, CDR2 SYGVNS. The ends were cut back, 4 bases at V and 1 base at J, with 14 bases in the middle. The CDR3 length is 17 residues. CDR3 amino acids: CASSGTIDTSGANVLTF. CDR3 sequence (DNA): TGTGCCAGCAGTGGAACGATAGACACGTCTGGGGCCAACGTCCTGACTTTC. Combining the CDR3 with reference TRBV25-1 and TRBJ2-6 gives the whole variable domain EADIYQTPRYLVIGTGKKITLECSQTMGHDKMYWYQQDPGMELHLIHYSYGVNSTEKGDLSSESTVSRIRTEHFPLTLESARPSHTSQYLCASSGTIDTSGANVLTFGAGSRLTVL.

The chain carries TRBV18 and TRBJ2-1; 9 nucleotides match TRBD2. Germline V gene data show CDR1 as KGHSH and CDR2 as LQKENI. The trim removed 1 base at V and 8 bases at J, leaving 9 bases unmatched. The CDR3 is 16 residues long. As DNA, the CDR3 is TGTGCCAGCTCACCACTCTTCAGCGGGAGGATACATGAGCAGTTCTTC. Translation: CASSPLFSGRIHEQFF.

The chain has TRBV27 and TRBJ1-1; no clear D. The germline CDR1 and CDR2 sequences are MNHEY and SMNVEV (reference sequence). This CDR3 has 13 residues. Trimming removed 0 bases from V and 3 bases from J, with 5 bases in between. DNA of the CDR3: TGTGCCAGCAGTTTATCTCCGGACACTGAAGCTTTCTTT. Its translation: CASSLSPDTEAFF.

Of note for this clone: Additional DNA sequences in this sample encode the identical CDR3. The chain couples TRBV7-9 to TRBJ2-1, with D hard to call. CDR1 is SEHNR, CDR2 FQNEAQ, per germline (reference sequence). The CDR3 consists of 12 residues. Trimming took 5 bases from V and 6 from J, leaving 8 bases between them. The CDR3 DNA sequence: TGTGCCAGCAGCCTAAATAGCAATGAGCAGTTCTTC. Its translation: CASSLNSNEQFF.

This chain joins TRBV5-1 and TRBJ2-3; 14 nucleotides align to TRBD2. The CDR3 is 16 amino acids. From germline, CDR1 is SGHRS and CDR2 YFSETQ. V gave up 4 bases and J gave up 3 bases; unmatched junction bases: 4. CDR3 DNA: TGCGCCAGCAGCCTTCGACTAGCGGGAGGGACAGATACGCAGTATTTT. Encoded protein: CASSLRLAGGTDTQYF.

The genes are TRBV6-1 and TRBJ1-2; possibly TRBD1 for D (6 bases). The CDR3 loop spans 14 amino acids. Germline values: CDR1 MNHNS, CDR2 SASEGT. V lost 2 bases to trimming and J lost 7 bases, with 14 bases between them. CDR3 sequence reads: CASSERIQGVGYTF. In nucleotides, the CDR3 is TGTGCCAGCAGTGAAAGGATACAGGGTGTTGGCTACACCTTC.

This clone was counted once. This chain uses TRBV4-1 with TRBJ1-1, with D tentatively TRBD1 (5 bases). There are 14 residues in the CDR3. V was clipped by 1 base and J by 4 bases, with 10 bases between them. Per the germline V gene, CDR1 is MGHRA and CDR2 is YSYEKL. The CDR3: CASSQARVSTEAFF. In DNA form, the CDR3 reads TGCGCCAGCAGCCAAGCCAGGGTGAGCACTGAAGCTTTCTTT.

The chain joins TRBV19 to TRBJ2-1; D ambiguous. The CDR3 runs to 15 residues. V lost 1 base and J lost 0, with 7 bases in between. Germline CDR1 and CDR2: LNHDA and SQIVND (reference sequence). The CDR3, as DNA: TGTGCCAGTAGTATAGCTCGGAGCTCCTACAATGAGCAGTTCTTC. Amino acid sequence: CASSIARSSYNEQFF.

This rearrangement joins TRBV5-4 to TRBJ1-1, with 8 bases matching TRBD1. Germline V CDR1 and CDR2: SGHNT, YYREEE (reference sequence). Trimming took 4 bases from V and 3 from J; bases not matched to a gene: 2. This CDR3 region has 13 residues. The CDR3 loop reads CASSGQGYTEAFF. The CDR3 coding sequence is TGTGCCAGCAGCGGACAGGGCTACACTGAAGCTTTCTTT.

This chain joins TRBV7-9 and TRBJ2-3; a weak D match, TRBD2 (5 bases). The V gene lost 7 bases and the J gene lost 0 bases, with 14 bases spanning the gap. The germline CDR1 and CDR2 sequences are SEHNR and FQNEAQ (reference sequence). This CDR3 has 15 amino acids. In DNA, the CDR3 is TGTGCCAGCACCCGTCCCGGGGTTAGCACAGATACGCAGTATTTT. Protein product: CASTRPGVSTDTQYF.

The J gene is TRBJ2-5, the V gene TRBV7-8; 10 bases are shared with TRBD2. With the DNA end fitting TRBJ2-7 better, the J assignment may be wrong. The CDR3 is 17 residues long. Germline loops: CDR1 SGHVS, CDR2 FQNEAQ. The CDR3 reads CASSSGAGGLRVDEQYF. The DNA of the CDR3 is TGTGCCAGCAGTTCGGGAGCGGGAGGGCTCCGTGTCGACGAGCAGTACTTC.

The chain recombines TRBV5-1 with TRBJ1-1; 7 positions match TRBD1. V lost 0 bases and J lost 1; bases outside the gene matches: 9. This CDR3 region has 17 residues. Germline loops: CDR1 SGHRS, CDR2 YFSETQ. The CDR3 spells CASSLAILGTANTEAFF. The CDR3 coding sequence is TGCGCCAGCAGCTTGGCCATCCTGGGGACAGCGAACACTGAAGCTTTCTTT.

The chain recombines TRBV14 with TRBJ2-5, with 9 bases identical to TRBD1. This CDR3 is 16 amino acids long. The ends lost 4 bases at V and 4 bases at J; junction bases unmatched: 10. Germline CDR1 and CDR2: SGHDN and FVKESK. CDR3 amino acids: CASSLRQGGISETQYF. CDR3 nucleotides: TGTGCCAGCAGCCTCCGACAGGGGGGAATCTCAGAGACCCAGTACTTC. The variable domain in full, with the rest retrieved from reference TRBV14 and TRBJ2-5, is EAGVTQFPSHSVIEKGQTVTLRCDPISGHDNLYWYRRVMGKEIKFLLHFVKESKQDESGMPNNRFLAERTGGTYSTLKVQPAELEDSGVYFCASSLRQGGISETQYFGPGTRLLVL.

This clone was observed once. The rearrangement joins TRBV11-2 to TRBJ1-2; 8 bases match TRBD1. The V gene end was trimmed by 1 base and the J gene end by 4 bases; junction bases not matched to a gene: 2. The germline V gene has CDR1 SGHAT and CDR2 FQNNGV. This CDR3 has 14 amino acids. As DNA, the CDR3 is TGTGCCAGCAGCTTAGCCAGGGGGCTCTATGGCTACACCTTC. Amino acid sequence: CASSLARGLYGYTF.

The chain uses TRBV7-9 and TRBJ2-3; tentative D call: TRBD2 (5 bases). Trimming shortened V by 5 bases and J by 0 bases, and 12 bases separated the two germline ends. This CDR3 has 15 amino acids. CDR1 and CDR2 (germline): SEHNR, FQNEAQ (reference sequence). The CDR3 loop reads CASSERGSSTDTQYF. CDR3 DNA: TGTGCCAGCAGCGAACGCGGGTCTAGCACAGATACGCAGTATTTT.

The gene calls are TRBV5-1 and TRBJ1-4, with 7 bases that match TRBD1. Germline values: CDR1 SGHRS, CDR2 YFSETQ. The ends lost 4 bases at V and 7 bases at J; junction bases unmatched: 22. The CDR3 has 19 amino acids. This chain's CDR3 is CASSPSPGTALGVTEKLFF. CDR3 bases: TGCGCCAGCAGCCCCAGTCCCGGGACAGCGTTGGGGGTAACTGAAAAACTGTTTTTT.

In this sample, this clone turned up once. This rearrangement joins TRBV19 to TRBJ2-1; D might be TRBD1 (5 bases). The germline gives CDR1 LNHDA, CDR2 SQIVND (reference sequence). This CDR3 contains 15 residues. Trimming pared 3 bases from V and 7 bases from J, leaving 16 bases between. CDR3 protein: CASSIGRGPSNEQFF. In DNA, the CDR3 is TGTGCCAGTAGTATTGGAAGGGGCCCTTCTAATGAGCAGTTCTTC.